The 9 T cell receptor beta chains in this list originate from one sample, sequenced in a study of type 1 regulatory T cells. Notes on the study in general: Tr1 cells had a more restricted TCR repertoire than non-Tr1 cells.

Their target antigens are unknown. TCRdb fed the reads into MiXCR, producing one record per CDR3 protein. The sample consists of under 75,000 distinct CDR3 sequences, roughly 20% of them appearing once. The sequencing input was cultured type 1 regulatory T (Tr1) cells, either the whole culture or a sorted fraction (not recorded which). The receptors here all came from a human donor in good health.

This clonotype was seen a handful of times. This chain connects TRBV20-1 to TRBJ1-4; D gene unclear. The CDR3 is 13 amino acids. Trimming took 6 bases from V and 6 from J, leaving 14 bases between them. Per the germline V gene, CDR1 is DFQATT and CDR2 is SNEGSKA (reference sequence). The CDR3 nucleotides are TGCAGTGCCCCTCTTGGGGTGGATGAAAAACTGTTTTTT. It specifies CSAPLGVDEKLFF.

This clonotype was picked up a small number of times. The chain carries TRBV5-1 and TRBJ1-4, with D possibly matching TRBD1 (6 bases). The ends were cut back, 4 bases at V and 7 bases at J, with 14 bases in the middle. The CDR3 length is 14 residues. Germline V gene sequence: CDR1 SGHRS, CDR2 YFSETQ. CDR3 bases: TGCGCCAGCAGCCCCACGGCAGGGGTTGAAAAACTGTTTTTT. Its translation is CASSPTAGVEKLFF.

This clonotype was picked up a small number of times. This chain uses TRBV19 with TRBJ1-5; possible D gene TRBD1, 5 bases. This CDR3 has 13 residues. Trimming took 5 bases from V and 6 from J, leaving 11 bases between them. Germline V gene data show CDR1 as LNHDA and CDR2 as SQIVND (reference sequence). The CDR3 protein is CASSLRGPQPQHF. Here the CDR3 DNA reads TGTGCCAGTAGTCTTAGGGGCCCTCAGCCCCAGCATTTT.

V usage is TRBV5-1 and J usage is TRBJ2-7; TRBD2 agrees at 11 bases. J lost 6 bases, V lost 6 bases, and 8 bases had no gene match. This CDR3 is built from 14 residues. The germline V gene has CDR1 SGHRS and CDR2 YFSETQ. The CDR3 loop is CASTMNLAGGEQYF. CDR3 nucleotides: TGCGCCAGCACCATGAACCTAGCGGGGGGCGAGCAGTACTTC.

This chain links TRBV10-3 with TRBJ2-2; D gene uncertain. Germline V CDR1 and CDR2: ENHRY, SYGVKD. The CDR3 runs 14 residues. The CDR3 DNA reads as TGTGCTGCTGGCAGCCGAGACGATAATGGGGAGCTGTTTTTT. It translates to CAAGSRDDNGELFF.

This sequence joins TRBV5-1 and TRBJ2-3, with unresolved D. The germline V gene encodes CDR1 SGHRS and CDR2 YFSETQ. The CDR3 covers 12 residues. V was pared by 4 bases and J by 3 bases, with 6 bases between. The CDR3 nucleotides are TGCGCCAGCAGCCCCGAGACAGATACGCAGTATTTT. The encoded protein is CASSPETDTQYF. The variable domain in full, with the rest retrieved from reference TRBV5-1 and TRBJ2-3, is KAGVTQTPRYLIKTRGQQVTLSCSPISGHRSVSWYQQTPGQGLQFLFEYFSETQRNKGNFPGRFSGRQFSNSRSEMNVSTLELGDSALYLCASSPETDTQYFGPGTRLTVL.

The chain has TRBV4-2 and TRBJ2-4, with 7 bases fitting TRBD1. This CDR3 region has 15 residues. CDR1 and CDR2 from the germline V gene are LGHNA and YNFKEQ. Trimming removed 1 base from V and 4 bases from J; junction bases left unmatched: 4. CDR3 DNA sequence: TGTGCCAGCAGCCAAGGAGACAGGGCTAAAAACATTCAGTACTTC. This translates into CASSQGDRAKNIQYF.

V and J are TRBV29-1 and TRBJ1-2; D gene ambiguous. Germline V gene sequence: CDR1 SQVTM, CDR2 ANQGSEA. CDR3 length: 12 residues. V lost 7 bases and J 7 bases, leaving 16 bases between the germline ends. This chain's CDR3 is CSAGGISGGYTF. For the CDR3, the DNA is TGCAGCGCCGGAGGGATTTCGGGTGGCTACACCTTC.

This clonotype turned up a few times. This chain links TRBV10-3 with TRBJ1-3; D call uncertain. Looked up from germline, CDR1 is ENHRY and CDR2 is SYGVKD. V lost 0 bases, J lost 0 bases, and 12 bases lay in between. The CDR3 is 17 amino acids. The CDR3 region has the DNA TGTGCCATCAGTGAGTCGCCCCCCCGGCTCTCTGGAAACACCATATATTTT. Translation: CAISESPPRLSGNTIYF.